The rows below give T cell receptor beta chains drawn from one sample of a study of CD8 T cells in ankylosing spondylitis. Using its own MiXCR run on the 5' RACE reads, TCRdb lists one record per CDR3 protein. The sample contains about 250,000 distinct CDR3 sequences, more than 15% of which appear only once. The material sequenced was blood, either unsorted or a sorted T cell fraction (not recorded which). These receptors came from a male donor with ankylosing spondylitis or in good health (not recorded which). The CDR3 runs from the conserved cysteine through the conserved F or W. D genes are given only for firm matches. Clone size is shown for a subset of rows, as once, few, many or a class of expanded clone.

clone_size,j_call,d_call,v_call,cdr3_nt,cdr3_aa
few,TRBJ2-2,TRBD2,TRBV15,TGTGCCACCAGCGGACTAGCAGACACCGGGGAGCTGTTTTTT,CATSGLADTGELFF
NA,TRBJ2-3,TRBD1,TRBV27,TGTGCCAGCAGTCCCGACAGGGGCGGAACAGATACGCAGTATTTT,CASSPDRGGTDTQYF
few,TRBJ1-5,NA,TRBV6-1,TGTGCCAGCAGTGACAGGAGTTATCAGCCCCAGCATTTT,CASSDRSYQPQHF
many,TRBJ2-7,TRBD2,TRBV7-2,TGTGCCAGCAGCTTAGCCCTCCTAGGACTAGCGGGATTCTACTACGAGCAGTACTTC,CASSLALLGLAGFYYEQYF
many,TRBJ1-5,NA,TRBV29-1,TGCAGCGTTGTGGGGAACGATCAGCCCCAGCATTTT,CSVVGNDQPQHF
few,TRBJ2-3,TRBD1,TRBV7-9,TGTGCCAGCAGCTCCCGGACAGGGTTTACAGATACGCAGTATTTT,CASSSRTGFTDTQYF
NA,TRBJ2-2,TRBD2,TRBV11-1,TGTGCCAGCAGCTTAGCCCATTGGAGCGGGACTAACACCGGGGAGCTGTTTTTT,CASSLAHWSGTNTGELFF
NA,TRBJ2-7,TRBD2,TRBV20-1,TGCAGTGTTCCAATCCCTAGCGGGAGTTACGAGCAGTACTTC,CSVPIPSGSYEQYF
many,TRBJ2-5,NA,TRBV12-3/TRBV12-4,TGTGCCAGCAGCCAAGCGGGTAACCAAGAGACCCAGTACTTC,CASSQAGNQETQYF
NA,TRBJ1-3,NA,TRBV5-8,TGTGCCAGCAGCCCCATCCCAGAGGGAAGCTCTGGAAACACCATATATTTT,CASSPIPEGSSGNTIYF
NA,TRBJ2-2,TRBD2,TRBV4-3,TGCGCCAGCAGCCAAGATTGGTTTAGTAGCGGGAGGGACACCGGGGAGCTGTTTTTT,CASSQDWFSSGRDTGELFF
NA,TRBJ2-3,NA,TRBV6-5,TGTGCCAGCAGTTATGGCGGCCCTCCGGGCACAGATACGCAGTATTTT,CASSYGGPPGTDTQYF
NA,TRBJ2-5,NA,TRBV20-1,TGCAGTGCTCCTCGGTACGGTTTCCAAGAGACCCAGTACTTC,CSAPRYGFQETQYF
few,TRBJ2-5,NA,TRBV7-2,TGTGCCAGCAGCCTATTAGGCTTCCAAGAGACCCAGTACTTC,CASSLLGFQETQYF
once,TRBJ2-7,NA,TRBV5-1,TGCGCCAGCAGCGGTAACCAGGGGTACGAGCAGTACTTC,CASSGNQGYEQYF
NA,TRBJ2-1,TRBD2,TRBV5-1,TGCGCCAGCGGCCCCGGACTAGCGGGAGGTGATGAGCAGTTCTTC,CASGPGLAGGDEQFF
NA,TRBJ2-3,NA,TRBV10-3,TGTGCCATCAGTGAGGTGGCGGCCACAGATACGCAGTATTTT,CAISEVAATDTQYF
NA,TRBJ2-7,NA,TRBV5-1,TGCGCCAGCAGCTTGGGACCAGGGCCCTCCGAGCAGTACTTC,CASSLGPGPSEQYF
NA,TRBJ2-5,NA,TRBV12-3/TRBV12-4,TGTGCCAGCAGTTTTCTCGGGCCAGGGGAGACCCAGTACTTC,CASSFLGPGETQYF
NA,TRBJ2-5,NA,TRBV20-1,TGCAGTGCTAGACCCCCTGGGGCGGATCAAGAGACCCAGTACTTC,CSARPPGADQETQYF
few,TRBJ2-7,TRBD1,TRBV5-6,TGTGCCAGCAGCTGGGACAGGGGTAGAGAGTACGAGCAGTACTTC,CASSWDRGREYEQYF
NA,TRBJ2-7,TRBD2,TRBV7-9,TGTGCCAGCAGCCTCAGGACTAGCGGACCAACCTACGAGCAGTACTTC,CASSLRTSGPTYEQYF
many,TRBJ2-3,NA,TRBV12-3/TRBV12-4,TGTGCCAGCAGTTCACCCTCGGCCCAGCCAACGCAGTATTTT,CASSSPSAQPTQYF
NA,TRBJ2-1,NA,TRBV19,TGTGCCAGTAGTATAGGGGCTAGCCAGTTCTCCTACAATGAGCAGTTCTTC,CASSIGASQFSYNEQFF
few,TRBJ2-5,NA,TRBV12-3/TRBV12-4,TGTGCCAGCAGTTCACTCCGGGACTCCTCCCACGAGACCCAGTACTTC,CASSSLRDSSHETQYF
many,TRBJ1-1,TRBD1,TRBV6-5,TGTGCCAGCAGTTACTCAGGGGGCCGGGTCACTGAAGCTTTCTTT,CASSYSGGRVTEAFF
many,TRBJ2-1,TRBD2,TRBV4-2,TGTGCCAGCAGCCAGGATCGGACTAGCGGGAGCAGTGAGCAGTTCTTC,CASSQDRTSGSSEQFF
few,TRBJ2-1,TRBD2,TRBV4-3,TGCGCCAGCAGCCAAGGTAGCGGGAGTAGTGAGCAGTTCTTC,CASSQGSGSSEQFF
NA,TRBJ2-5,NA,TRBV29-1,TGCAGCGTTGTCAAGCTAGAGCGGGCAGAGACCCAGTACTTC,CSVVKLERAETQYF
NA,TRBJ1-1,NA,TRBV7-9,TGTGCCAGCAGCTTAGCTATCACTGAAGCTTTCTTT,CASSLAITEAFF
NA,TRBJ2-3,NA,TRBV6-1,TGTGCCAGCAGTGTTAGCCCCGCGCTGACAGATACGCAGTATTTT,CASSVSPALTDTQYF
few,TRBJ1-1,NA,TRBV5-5,TGTGCCAGCAACTACTGGCCGGGCATGAACACTGAAGCTTTCTTT,CASNYWPGMNTEAFF
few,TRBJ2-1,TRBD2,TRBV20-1,TGCAGTGCCTTAGCGGGGGGCGCGTATGAGCAGTTCTTC,CSALAGGAYEQFF
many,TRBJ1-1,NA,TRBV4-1,TGCGCCAGCAGCCTGGGGGTAACGATGGGCACTGAAGCTTTCTTT,CASSLGVTMGTEAFF
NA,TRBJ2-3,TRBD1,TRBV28,TGTGCCAGCAGCTCAAGGGGGCCGGATACGCAGTATTTT,CASSSRGPDTQYF
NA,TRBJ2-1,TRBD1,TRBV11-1,TGTGCCAGCAGCTTACCAGGGGGCACCCAATGTCAGTTCTTC,CASSLPGGTQCQFF
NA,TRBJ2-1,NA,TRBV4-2,TGTGCCATGGGCCCCCGCCAGCTCAATGAGCAGTTCTTC,CAMGPRQLNEQFF
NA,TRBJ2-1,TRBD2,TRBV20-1,TGCAGTGCTAGAGATGTCGGACTAGCGGGAGGCACCGGTGAGCAGTTCTTC,CSARDVGLAGGTGEQFF
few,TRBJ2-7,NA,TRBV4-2,TGTGCCAGCAGCCAAGATTCCAGTCCCTCCTACGAGCAGTACTTC,CASSQDSSPSYEQYF